The 10 T cell receptor beta chains in this list originate from one sample, sequenced in a study of T cells in Graves' hyperthyroidism and ophthalmopathy. Amplification of TCR beta CDR3 regions was performed using RNA transcripts as template. The TCR CDR3 first-round RT-PCR relied on the HTBI primer set. TCRdb re-called the multiplex PCR reads through MiXCR, storing one row per CDR3 protein. The sample lists hundreds of thousands of distinct CDR3 sequences, approximately 24% seen once, with about a third in the top ten. Input material: blood. Source of these receptors: a woman aged 40 to 55 with Graves' ophthalmopathy.

This clonotype came up many times. The chain carries TRBV12-3 or TRBV12-4 and TRBJ2-7; TRBD2 agrees at 8 bases. J gave up 4 bases and V 3 bases, and 11 bases lay outside the gene matches. This CDR3 has 16 amino acids. The chain's CDR3 is CASSLYGRADRYEQYF. CDR3 nucleotides: TGTGCCAGCAGTTTGTACGGGAGGGCTGACCGTTACGAGCAGTACTTC.

The chain couples TRBV7-8 to TRBJ2-5, with D possibly matching TRBD2 (5 bases). V was cut by 2 bases and J by 7 bases, with 17 bases left in between. This CDR3 has 15 residues. From germline, CDR1 is SGHVS and CDR2 FQNEAQ. CDR3 protein: CASSLNDGRVGTQYF. The CDR3 DNA is TGTGCCAGCAGCTTAAATGACGGGCGGGTCGGGACCCAGTACTTC.

This clonotype was seen at least ten times. V and J are TRBV20-1 and TRBJ1-1; D remains unclear. V lost 4 bases and J 2 bases, leaving 8 bases between the germline ends. CDR1 is DFQATT, CDR2 SNEGSKA, per germline (reference sequence). The CDR3 sequence is 12 residues long. The CDR3 spells CSAIAVNTEAFF. The CDR3, as DNA: TGCAGTGCTATAGCGGTTAACACTGAAGCTTTCTTT.

Many counts were recorded for this clonotype. The gene calls are TRBV6-5 and TRBJ1-1, with 8 bases identical to TRBD1. Germline-derived CDR1 and CDR2 are MNHEY and SVGAGI. The CDR3 runs to 17 residues. Trimming removed 2 bases from V and 0 bases from J; junction bases left unmatched: 8. CDR3 region: CASSYPTGQGLNTEAFF. Written as DNA, the CDR3 is TGTGCCAGCAGTTACCCAACAGGACAGGGATTGAACACTGAAGCTTTCTTT.

This clonotype came up many times. A read error may be the cause here, since a much bigger clone is one base away. The rearrangement uses TRBV28 and TRBJ1-3; a weak D match, TRBD1 (5 bases). This CDR3 is built from 17 residues. CDR1 is MDHEN, CDR2 SYDVKM, per germline. Trimming shortened V by 1 base and J by 4 bases, and 17 bases separated the two germline ends. This CDR3 is CASSLSEQGGFGNTIYF. CDR3 nucleotide sequence: TGTGCCAGCAGTTTATCGGAGCAGGGAGGTTTCGGAAACACCATATATTTT.

This clonotype was recorded many times. The V call is TRBV20-1, the J call TRBJ2-5, with 15 bases matching TRBD2. The length of the CDR3 is 14 residues. V was pared by 6 bases and J by 4 bases, with 3 bases of the junction left unmatched. CDR1 is DFQATT and CDR2 is SNEGSKA in the germline V gene (reference sequence). CDR3 coding DNA: TGCAGTGCCAGGACTAGCGGGAGGGCAGAGACCCAGTACTTC. Protein product: CSARTSGRAETQYF.

The CDR3 DNA reads as TGTGCCAGCACGCTTCGGGGGGCCTACTACGAGCAGTACTTC. It is translated as CASTLRGAYYEQYF. The rearrangement joins TRBV12-3 or TRBV12-4 to TRBJ2-7; D perhaps matches TRBD2 (7 bases). V lost 7 bases to trimming and J lost 3 bases, with 16 bases between them. The CDR3 consists of 14 residues.

This clonotype came up many times. The V and J genes are TRBV12-3 or TRBV12-4 and TRBJ1-5; 9 bases map to TRBD1. The length of the CDR3 is 15 residues. V lost 5 bases to trimming and J lost 7 bases; unmatched junction nucleotides: 9. The CDR3 DNA is TGTGCCAGCAGTATATCCGGGACAGGGAAGCAGCCCCAGCATTTT. It yields the protein CASSISGTGKQPQHF.

This clonotype was picked up many times. The chain uses TRBV7-2 and TRBJ1-1; D perhaps matches TRBD1 (5 bases). Per the germline V gene, CDR1 is SGHTA and CDR2 is FQGNSA. V was cut by 4 bases and J by 1 base, with 10 bases left in between. This CDR3 comprises 14 residues. The CDR3 spells CASSSHQGNTEAFF. CDR3 nucleotide sequence: TGTGCCAGCAGCTCCCACCAGGGGAACACTGAAGCTTTCTTT. Full variable domain (remainder filled in from reference TRBV7-2 and TRBJ1-1): GAGVSQSPSNKVTEKGKDVELRCDPISGHTALYWYRQSLGQGLEFLIYFQGNSAPDKSGLPSDRFSAERTGGSVSTLTIQRTQQEDSAVYLCASSSHQGNTEAFFGQGTRLTVV.

The chain couples TRBV4-1 to TRBJ1-1; D is ambiguous. The germline gives CDR1 MGHRA, CDR2 YSYEKL. Trimming stripped 0 bases from V and 5 bases from J, with 13 bases between. The CDR3 contains 15 residues. The CDR3 DNA follows: TGCGCCAGCAGCCAAGATAAATTCAGGCTAACTGAAGCTTTCTTT. Translation: CASSQDKFRLTEAFF.